This T cell receptor (beta chain) was sequenced during a study of T cells expressing NK-cell markers. Turning to the study itself: Eight donors were sequenced, seven testing HCMV-seropositive and one testing seronegative.

TCRdb reprocessed the 5' RACE reads, keeping one entry per CDR3 protein, no DNA. The listing records under 500,000 distinct CDR3 sequences. CDR1 and CDR2 from the germline V gene are SSHAT and FNYEAQ (reference sequence). This CDR3 has 13 residues. The chain employs TRBV7-7 and TRBJ2-2; TCRdb gives TRBD1 as the D gene, but with no DNA this cannot be confirmed. This receptor was identified in a woman aged 18-70 years in good health. The specimen was blood T cells: a sorted CD56 or NKG2C T cell subset, CD4+ or CD8+ T cells, or bulk PBMC T cells (not recorded which). CDR3 sequence: CASSPQGPGELFF.